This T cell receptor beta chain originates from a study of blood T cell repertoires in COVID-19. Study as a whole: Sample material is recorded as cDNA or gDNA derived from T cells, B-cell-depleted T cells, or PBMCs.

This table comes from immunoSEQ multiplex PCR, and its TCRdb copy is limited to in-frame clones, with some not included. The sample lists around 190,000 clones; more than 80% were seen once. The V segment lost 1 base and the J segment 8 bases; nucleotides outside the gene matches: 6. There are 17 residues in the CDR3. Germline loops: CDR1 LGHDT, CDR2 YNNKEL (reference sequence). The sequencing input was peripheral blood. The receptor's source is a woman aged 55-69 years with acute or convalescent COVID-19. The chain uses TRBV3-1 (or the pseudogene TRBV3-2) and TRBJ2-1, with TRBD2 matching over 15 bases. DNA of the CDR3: TGTGCCAGCAGCCAAGGGGGACTAGCGGGAGGTGGAGATGAGCAGTTCTTC. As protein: CASSQGGLAGGGDEQFF.